This T cell receptor (beta chain) was recovered during a study of blood T cells in healthy people across ages. A second about 6 to 11 cycle PCR used barcoded and J-beta primers. A 12-random-nucleotide template-switch adaptor tagged each cDNA molecule. Sequencing yielded, for each sample, at least 3 million paired-end reads carrying CDR3. TCRdb recomputed calls from the 5' RACE reads with MiXCR, one row per CDR3 protein. Of around 1,500,000 distinct CDR3 sequences in the sample, under 30% were seen once. Details on this clonotype: Its antigen is unidentified.

The CDR3 is 13 amino acids. V dropped 0 bases and J dropped 5 bases, with 8 bases sitting between them. CDR1 GTSNPN and CDR2 SVGIG come from the germline V gene (reference sequence). Findings and caveats of the study: A greater number of naive CD4+ cells and higher diversity distinguished long-lived donors from aged donors.

The clonotype comes from a woman in her twenties or thirties in good health. The chain recombines TRBV30 with TRBJ2-1; D is possibly TRBD2 (5 bases). Sequencing was performed on blood. The CDR3 DNA reads as TGTGCCTGGAGTGTACGAGCGGACAATGAGCAGTTCTTC. It specifies CAWSVRADNEQFF.